This is a list of T cell receptor beta chains from one sample in a study of blood T cell repertoires in COVID-19. Measured with immunoSEQ multiplex PCR; TCRdb has only the in-frame clones, and not every one. The table includes approximately 180,000 clones, 65% to 80% detected once. The material sequenced was PBMCs or T cells enriched from blood (not recorded which). Receptors were obtained from a woman aged 50 to 65 with acute COVID-19. Both conserved end residues are part of each CDR3. Fields, in order: D gene, clone size, J gene, V gene, CDR3 DNA, CDR3 protein. D genes are given only for firm matches. Only some rows state a clone size, as once, few, many or a class for expanded clones.

-	-	TRBJ1-4	TRBV25-1	TGTGCCAGCCAACTAGGGCCTAATGAAAAACTGTTTTTT	CASQLGPNEKLFF
TRBD1	-	TRBJ1-5	TRBV4-2	TGTGCCAGCAGCCAGGAGACAGGGCTAAGTCAGCCCCAGCATTTT	CASSQETGLSQPQHF
-	-	TRBJ2-3	TRBV7-2	TGTGCCAGCAGACAAGAGTGGGCCACCCCGGAGTATTTT	CASRQEWATPEYF
TRBD1	once	TRBJ2-5	TRBV7-9	TGTGCCAGCACCGTCCCAGGGGGCCGAGAGACCCAGTACTTC	CASTVPGGRETQYF
-	-	TRBJ1-1	TRBV3-1/TRBV3-2	TGTGCCAGCACCTGGAACACTGAAGCTTTCTTT	CASTWNTEAFF
TRBD1	few	TRBJ1-1	TRBV13	TGTGCCAGCAGGAATGGCAGGGGGCGCACTGAAGCTTTCTTT	CASRNGRGRTEAFF
TRBD1	-	TRBJ1-6	TRBV6-4	TGTGCCAGCAGAGGACAGGGGGCCGGTTCACCCCTCCACTTT	CASRGQGAGSPLHF
TRBD1	-	TRBJ2-1	TRBV2	TGTGCCAGCAGTCCCCTGGGACAGGCGGGGTTCTTC	CASSPLGQAGFF
-	few	TRBJ1-2	TRBV6-5	TGTGCCAGCAGTTACTCGAGGTTGGGCTATGGCTACACCTTC	CASSYSRLGYGYTF
-	-	TRBJ1-3	TRBV19	TGTGCCAGTAGATCGATCAGGGCTAATTCTGGAAACACCATATATTTT	CASRSIRANSGNTIYF
-	-	TRBJ1-2	TRBV7-9	TGTGCCAGCAGCTTAGCCGGACTCGGACATGGCTACACCTTC	CASSLAGLGHGYTF
TRBD1	once	TRBJ1-1	TRBV4-1	TGCGCCAGCAGCCAAGATAGGGGACACAGGGGAACTGAAGCTTTCTTT	CASSQDRGHRGTEAFF
TRBD1	few	TRBJ2-2	TRBV18	TGTGCCAGCTCAGGACAGGGGGCGAACACCGGGGAGCTGTTTTTT	CASSGQGANTGELFF
-	-	TRBJ1-6	TRBV3-1/TRBV3-2	TGTGCCAGCAGCCAAGTGATAGGGGCTTCACCCCTCCACTTT	CASSQVIGASPLHF
TRBD1	-	TRBJ1-2	TRBV28	TGTGCCAGCAGCCCAAACCGGGACAGGGTGCGGTATGGCTACACCTTC	CASSPNRDRVRYGYTF
-	few	TRBJ1-5	TRBV19	TGTGCCAGTAGTAGCAGGGGATCAACCGATCAGCCCCAGCATTTT	CASSSRGSTDQPQHF
TRBD1	few	TRBJ2-4	TRBV4-1	TGCGCCAGCAGCACAGGGACAGTACAAAACATTCAGTACTTC	CASSTGTVQNIQYF
-	-	TRBJ1-5	TRBV23-1	TGCGCCAGCTCCGAGGGTGGTAGCAATCAGCCCCAGCATTTT	CASSEGGSNQPQHF
TRBD1	-	TRBJ2-1	TRBV11-2	TGTGCCAGCAGCACCACAGGACAGGGCCACAATGAGCAGTTCTTC	CASSTTGQGHNEQFF
TRBD1	-	TRBJ1-1	TRBV5-1	TGCGCCAGCACACTACAGGGGGACGCCACTGAAGCTTTCTTT	CASTLQGDATEAFF
-	-	TRBJ1-5	TRBV27	TGTGCCAGCAGTTTTTGGGGAGGCAATCAGCCCCAGCATTTT	CASSFWGGNQPQHF
-	-	TRBJ1-2	TRBV14	TGTGCCAGCAGCCAAGATCGCGGGGGCAGTGGCTACACCTTC	CASSQDRGGSGYTF
-	once	TRBJ1-2	TRBV7-2	TGTGCCAGCAGCTTAGCCGCTAACTATGGCTACACCTTC	CASSLAANYGYTF
-	-	TRBJ1-1	TRBV28	TGTGCCAGCAGTTTATGGTCCCAGGCAGGCCTCTCGCAAGCTTTCTTT	CASSLWSQAGLSQAFF
TRBD2	-	TRBJ2-2	TRBV5-1	TGCGCCAGCAGCTTGATTAGCGGGGAGGTCACCGGGGAGCTGTTTTTT	CASSLISGEVTGELFF
-	-	TRBJ2-2	TRBV5-4	TGTGCCAGCAGCTTGGGAGTACTAGTCTCCGGGGAGCTGTTTTTT	CASSLGVLVSGELFF
TRBD1	-	TRBJ1-5	TRBV6-1	TGTGCCAGCAGTGACCGCGGGGGACAGGGGTGGGGAAGCAATCAGCCCCAGCATTTT	CASSDRGGQGWGSNQPQHF
TRBD1	few	TRBJ1-1	TRBV5-1	TGCGCCAGCAGCTCCCCGGTCGGGACAGGGTTGAGCGGGACTGAAGCTTTCTTT	CASSSPVGTGLSGTEAFF
TRBD1	-	TRBJ1-1	TRBV4-2	TGTGCCAGCAGCCGACAGGGTAGGAACACTGAAGCTTTCTTT	CASSRQGRNTEAFF
TRBD1	-	TRBJ1-6	TRBV19	TGTGCCAGTAGTCCTCAGGACAGGGCTTCACCCCTCCACTTT	CASSPQDRASPLHF
-	-	TRBJ1-2	TRBV3-1/TRBV3-2	TGTGCCAGCAGACCAGGGGAGATAAACTATGGCTACACCTTC	CASRPGEINYGYTF
-	few	TRBJ2-5	TRBV7-6	TGTGCCAGCAGCTTAGCTCTCGGTAAAGAGACCCAGTACTTC	CASSLALGKETQYF
TRBD2	-	TRBJ2-5	TRBV24-1	TGTGCCACCAGTGACGGGGGGACCTCAGGGACCCAGTACTTC	CATSDGGTSGTQYF
TRBD2	-	TRBJ2-5	TRBV7-2	TGTGCCAGCAGCCCGGGGAGGGGAGAGACCCAGTACTTC	CASSPGRGETQYF
-	once	TRBJ2-1	TRBV15	TGTGCCACCAGCAGAGGTGCGGGGAGAATTTACAATGAGCAGTTCTTC	CATSRGAGRIYNEQFF
-	-	TRBJ1-5	TRBV5-6	TGTGCCAGCAGCTTGGCAGGGGACCAGCCCCAGCATTTT	CASSLAGDQPQHF
-	-	TRBJ1-2	TRBV10-1	TGCGCCAGCTCCGACGACAGGTACTTCAACTATGGCTACACCTTC	CASSDDRYFNYGYTF
-	-	TRBJ1-5	TRBV6-5	TGTGCCAGCAGTTACCGGCAGGGAAACGGCAATCAGCCCCAGCATTTT	CASSYRQGNGNQPQHF
-	-	TRBJ1-5	TRBV7-2	TGTGCCAGCAGCTACTATAGCAATCAGCCCCAGCATTTT	CASSYYSNQPQHF
TRBD2	-	TRBJ2-5	TRBV28	TGTGCCAGCAGTTTGCTAGCGGGGGGTCAAGAGACCCAGTACTTC	CASSLLAGGQETQYF
TRBD1	-	TRBJ1-1	TRBV30	TGTGCCTGGAGTGTAAGCGAGGGACAGAGGGCTTTCTTT	CAWSVSEGQRAFF
-	-	TRBJ2-2	TRBV7-7	TGTGCCAGCAGCGTTAGCAGGGGTTTAGGGGAGCTGTTTTTT	CASSVSRGLGELFF
TRBD1	-	TRBJ1-2	TRBV6-1	TGTGCCAGCAGTGAATCGACAGGGTTTGGCTACACCTTC	CASSESTGFGYTF
-	-	TRBJ1-5	TRBV2	TGTGCCAGCAGTGCTGTAGTCCAGCCCCAGCATTTT	CASSAVVQPQHF
-	once	TRBJ1-5	TRBV19	TGTGCCAGTAGTATACAACGGAATCAGCCCCAGCATTTT	CASSIQRNQPQHF
-	-	TRBJ1-2	TRBV4-3	TGCGCCAGCAGCCAAGTTGGTCCAGGGTATGGCTACACCTTC	CASSQVGPGYGYTF
-	-	TRBJ1-1	TRBV9	TGTGCCAGCAGCGTAGTGAGCACTGAAGCTTTCTTT	CASSVVSTEAFF
-	-	TRBJ1-1	TRBV4-3	TGCGCCAGCAGCTACCTGGCCGACGAACAGACTGAAGCTTTCTTT	CASSYLADEQTEAFF
-	-	TRBJ2-2	TRBV7-2	TGTGCCAGCAGCGTTGTCTACGGAGGCACCGGGGAGCTGTTTTTT	CASSVVYGGTGELFF
-	-	TRBJ1-3	TRBV7-2	TGTGCCAGCAGCTTACAGGGAAACACCATATATTTT	CASSLQGNTIYF
TRBD1	-	TRBJ2-5	TRBV4-1	TGCGCCAGCAGCCAAGACCCTGACAGGGCGTGGGAGACCCAGTACTTC	CASSQDPDRAWETQYF
TRBD1	-	TRBJ1-2	TRBV27	TGTGCCAGCAGTTCCTCCCGACAGGGGCCCAATACTAACTATGGCTACACCTTC	CASSSSRQGPNTNYGYTF
-	-	TRBJ1-1	TRBV27	TGTGCCATCCAGAGGGGGATGTGGGACACTGAAGCTTTCTTT	CAIQRGMWDTEAFF
-	-	TRBJ2-2	TRBV6-5	TGTGCCAGCAAGCAAGATACCGGGGAGCTGTTTTTT	CASKQDTGELFF
-	many	TRBJ1-5	TRBV28	TGTGCCAGCTCTAGAAGCAATCAGCCCCAGCATTTT	CASSRSNQPQHF
-	-	TRBJ1-2	TRBV18	TGTGCCAGCTCACCGGAGCGGGGGAGCTATGGCTACACCTTC	CASSPERGSYGYTF
TRBD1	-	TRBJ1-2	TRBV5-6	TGTGCCAGCAGCAGTATGGACAGGGCCGGTGGCTACACCTTC	CASSSMDRAGGYTF